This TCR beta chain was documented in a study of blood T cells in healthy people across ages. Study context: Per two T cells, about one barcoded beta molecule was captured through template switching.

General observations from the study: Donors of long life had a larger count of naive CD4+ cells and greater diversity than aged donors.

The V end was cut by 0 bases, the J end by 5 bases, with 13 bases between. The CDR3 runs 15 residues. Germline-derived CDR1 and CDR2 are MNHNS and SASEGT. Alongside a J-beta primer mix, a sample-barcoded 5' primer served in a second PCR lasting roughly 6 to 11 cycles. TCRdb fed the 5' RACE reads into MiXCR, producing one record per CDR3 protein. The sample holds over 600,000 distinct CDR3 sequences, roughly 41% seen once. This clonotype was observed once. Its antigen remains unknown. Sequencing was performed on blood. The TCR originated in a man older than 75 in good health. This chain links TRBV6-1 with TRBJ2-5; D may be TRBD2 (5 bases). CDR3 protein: CASSEALGSVETQYF. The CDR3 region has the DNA TGTGCCAGCAGTGAAGCCTTAGGTAGCGTGGAGACCCAGTACTTC.